This TCR beta chain was retrieved from a study of technical replicates of blood from a handful of donors. Clones were read by immunoSEQ multiplex PCR, and TCRdb kept only the in-frame ones, dropping some. The data hold under 85,000 clones, with about 96% observed a single time. After removal of 5 bases from V and 4 bases from J, the junction contained 9 bases not matched to a gene. The germline V gene encodes CDR1 MDHEN and CDR2 SYDVKM. The CDR3 sequence is 15 residues long. This sequence originates from a human donor in good health. The sequencing input was T cells isolated from PBMCs. The V call is TRBV28, the J call TRBJ2-7; TRBD2 agrees at 9 bases. The CDR3 coding sequence is TGTGCCAGCAGTCTCCTGGGGACTAGCCTATACGAGCAGTACTTC. Protein: CASSLLGTSLYEQYF.